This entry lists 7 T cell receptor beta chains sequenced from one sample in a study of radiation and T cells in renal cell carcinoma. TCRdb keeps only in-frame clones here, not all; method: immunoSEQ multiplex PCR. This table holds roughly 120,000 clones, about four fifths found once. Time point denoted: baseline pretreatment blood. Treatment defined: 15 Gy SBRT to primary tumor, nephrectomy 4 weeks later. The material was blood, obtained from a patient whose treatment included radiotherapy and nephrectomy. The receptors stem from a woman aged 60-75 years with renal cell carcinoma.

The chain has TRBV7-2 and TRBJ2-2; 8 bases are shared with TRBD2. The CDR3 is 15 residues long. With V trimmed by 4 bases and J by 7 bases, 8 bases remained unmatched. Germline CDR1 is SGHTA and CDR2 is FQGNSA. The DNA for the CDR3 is TGTGCCAGCAGCTCGACTAGCGCGGGGGACGGGGAGCTGTTTTTT. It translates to CASSSTSAGDGELFF.

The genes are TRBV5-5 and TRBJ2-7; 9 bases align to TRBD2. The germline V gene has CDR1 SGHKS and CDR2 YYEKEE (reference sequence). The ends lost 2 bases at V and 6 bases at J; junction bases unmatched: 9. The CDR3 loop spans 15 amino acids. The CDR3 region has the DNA TGTGCCAGCAGCTTTAGCGGGAGCTGGGTCGGCGAGCAGTACTTC. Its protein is CASSFSGSWVGEQYF.

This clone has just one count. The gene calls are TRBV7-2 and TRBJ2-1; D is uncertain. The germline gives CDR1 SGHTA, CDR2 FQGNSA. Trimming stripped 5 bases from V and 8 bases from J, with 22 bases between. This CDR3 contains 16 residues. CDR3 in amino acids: CASSPLYNWLEDEQFF. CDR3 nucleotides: TGTGCCAGCAGCCCACTTTACAACTGGCTAGAAGATGAGCAGTTCTTC.

The CDR3 reads CASSFFSGRKLAKNIQYF. The CDR3 DNA follows: TGTGCCAGCAGTTTTTTTAGCGGGAGGAAACTAGCCAAAAACATTCAGTACTTC. V usage is TRBV28 and J usage is TRBJ2-4, with 10 bases fitting TRBD2. The CDR3 loop spans 18 amino acids. Germline V gene lookup returns CDR1 MDHEN and CDR2 SYDVKM. The V segment lost 3 bases and the J segment 0 bases; nucleotides outside the gene matches: 8.

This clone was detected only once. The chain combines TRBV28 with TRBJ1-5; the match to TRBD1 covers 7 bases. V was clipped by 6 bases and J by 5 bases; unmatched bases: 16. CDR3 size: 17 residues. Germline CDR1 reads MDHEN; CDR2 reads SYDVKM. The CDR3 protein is CASSLKRQGRSDQPQHF. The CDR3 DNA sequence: TGTGCCAGCAGCCTCAAACGACAGGGACGCAGCGATCAGCCCCAGCATTTT.

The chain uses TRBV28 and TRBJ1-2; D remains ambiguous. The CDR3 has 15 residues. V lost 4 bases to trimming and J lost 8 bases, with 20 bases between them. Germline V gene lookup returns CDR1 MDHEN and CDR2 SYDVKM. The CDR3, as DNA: TGTGCCAGCAGTTCCGGAGGACTAGTATCGGGAGGCTACACCTTC. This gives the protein CASSSGGLVSGGYTF.

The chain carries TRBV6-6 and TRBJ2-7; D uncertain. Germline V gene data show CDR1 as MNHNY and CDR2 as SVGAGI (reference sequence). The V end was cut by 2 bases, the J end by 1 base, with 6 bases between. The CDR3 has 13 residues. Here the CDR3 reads CASSYRGSYEQYF. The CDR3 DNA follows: TGTGCCAGCAGTTACAGAGGTTCCTACGAGCAGTACTTC.